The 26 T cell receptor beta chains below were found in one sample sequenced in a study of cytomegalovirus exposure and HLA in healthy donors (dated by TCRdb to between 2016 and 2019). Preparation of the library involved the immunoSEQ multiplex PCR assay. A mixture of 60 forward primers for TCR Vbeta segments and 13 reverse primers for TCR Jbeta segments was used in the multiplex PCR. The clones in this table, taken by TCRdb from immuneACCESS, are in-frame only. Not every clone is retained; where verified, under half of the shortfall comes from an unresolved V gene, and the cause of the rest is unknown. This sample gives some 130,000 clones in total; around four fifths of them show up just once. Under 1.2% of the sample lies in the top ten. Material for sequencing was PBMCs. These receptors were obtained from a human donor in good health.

The CDR3 DNA follows: TGTGCCAGCAGCCCCTCAAAGCCTAATGAAAAACTGTTTTTT. Its translation is CASSPSKPNEKLFF. The J gene is TRBJ1-4, the V gene TRBV7-9; no clear D gene. The germline V gene encodes CDR1 SEHNR and CDR2 FQNEAQ (reference sequence). The CDR3 has 14 residues. V dropped 5 bases and J dropped 3 bases, with 10 bases sitting between them.

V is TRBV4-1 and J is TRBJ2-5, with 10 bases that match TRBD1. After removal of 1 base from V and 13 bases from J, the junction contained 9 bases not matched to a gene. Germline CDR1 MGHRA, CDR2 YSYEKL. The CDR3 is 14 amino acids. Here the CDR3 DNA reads TGCGCCAGCAGCCAAGGGACAGGGGGGTACGAGCGGTACTTC. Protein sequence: CASSQGTGGYERYF.

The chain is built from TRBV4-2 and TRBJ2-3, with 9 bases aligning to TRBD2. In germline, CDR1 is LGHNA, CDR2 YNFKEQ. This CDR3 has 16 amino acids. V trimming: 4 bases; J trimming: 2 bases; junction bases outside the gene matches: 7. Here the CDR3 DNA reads TGTGCCAGCAGCCCCGAGCGGGGGGCCTTCACAGATACGCAGTATTTT. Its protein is CASSPERGAFTDTQYF.

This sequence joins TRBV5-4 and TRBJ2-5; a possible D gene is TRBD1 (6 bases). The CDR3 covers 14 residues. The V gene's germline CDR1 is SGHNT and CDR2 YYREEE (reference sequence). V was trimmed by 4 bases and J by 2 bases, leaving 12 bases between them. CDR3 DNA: TGTGCCAGCAGCACCTGGACAGAGCAAGAGACCCAGTACTTC. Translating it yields CASSTWTEQETQYF.

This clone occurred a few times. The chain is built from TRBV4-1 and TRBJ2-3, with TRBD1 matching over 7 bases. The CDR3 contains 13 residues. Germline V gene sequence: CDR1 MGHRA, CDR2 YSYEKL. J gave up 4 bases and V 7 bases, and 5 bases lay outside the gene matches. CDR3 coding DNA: TGCGCCAGCACAACAACAGGGGCAGATACGCAGTATTTT. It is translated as CASTTTGADTQYF.

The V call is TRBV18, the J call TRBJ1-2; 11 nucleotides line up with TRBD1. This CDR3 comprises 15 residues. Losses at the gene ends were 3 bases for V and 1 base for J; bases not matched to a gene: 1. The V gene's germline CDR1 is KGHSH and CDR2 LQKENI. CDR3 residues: CASSPGTGGNYGYTF. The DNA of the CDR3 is TGTGCCAGCTCACCCGGGACAGGGGGTAACTATGGCTACACCTTC.

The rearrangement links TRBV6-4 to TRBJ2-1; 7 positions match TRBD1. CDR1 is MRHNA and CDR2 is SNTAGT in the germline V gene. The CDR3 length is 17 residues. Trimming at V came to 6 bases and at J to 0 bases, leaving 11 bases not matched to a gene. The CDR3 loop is CASSRDSVRSSYNEQFF. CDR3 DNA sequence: TGTGCCAGCAGCCGGGACAGCGTTCGTAGCTCCTACAATGAGCAGTTCTTC.

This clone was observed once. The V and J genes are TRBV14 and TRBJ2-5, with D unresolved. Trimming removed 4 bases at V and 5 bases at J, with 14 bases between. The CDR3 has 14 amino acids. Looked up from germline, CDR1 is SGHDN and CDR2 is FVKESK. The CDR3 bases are TGTGCCAGCAGCCTCCCAGCGCGGTGGGAGACCCAGTACTTC. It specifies CASSLPARWETQYF.

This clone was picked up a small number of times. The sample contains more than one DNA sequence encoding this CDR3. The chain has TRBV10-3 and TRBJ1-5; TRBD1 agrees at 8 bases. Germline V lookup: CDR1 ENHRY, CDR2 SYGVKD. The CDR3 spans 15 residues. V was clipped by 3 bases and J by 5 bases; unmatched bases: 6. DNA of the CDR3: TGTGCCATCAGTGACTCCGACAGGGGATATCAGCCCCAGCATTTT. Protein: CAISDSDRGYQPQHF.

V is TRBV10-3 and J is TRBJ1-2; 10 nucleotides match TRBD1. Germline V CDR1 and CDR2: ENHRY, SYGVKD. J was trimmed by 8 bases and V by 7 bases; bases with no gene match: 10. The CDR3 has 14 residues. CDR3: CAITNRDRGGGYTF. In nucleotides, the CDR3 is TGTGCCATCACCAACCGGGACAGGGGCGGAGGCTACACCTTC.

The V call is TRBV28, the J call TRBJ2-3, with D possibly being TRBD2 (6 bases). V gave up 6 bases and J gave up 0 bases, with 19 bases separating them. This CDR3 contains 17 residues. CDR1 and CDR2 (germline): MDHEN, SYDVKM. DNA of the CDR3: TGTGCCAGCAGAAAAAACGGATTGGGGGGTAGCACAGATACGCAGTATTTT. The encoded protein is CASRKNGLGGSTDTQYF.

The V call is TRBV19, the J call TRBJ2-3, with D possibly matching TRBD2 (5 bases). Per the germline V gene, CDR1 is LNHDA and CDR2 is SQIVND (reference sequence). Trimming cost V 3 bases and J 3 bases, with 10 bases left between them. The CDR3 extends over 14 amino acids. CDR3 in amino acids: CASSMRAETDTQYF. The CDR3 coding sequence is TGTGCCAGTAGTATGAGGGCGGAAACAGATACGCAGTATTTT.

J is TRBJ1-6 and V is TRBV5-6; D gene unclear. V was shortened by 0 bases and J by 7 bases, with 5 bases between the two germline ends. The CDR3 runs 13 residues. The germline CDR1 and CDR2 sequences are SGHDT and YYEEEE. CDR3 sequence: CASSLGANSPLHF. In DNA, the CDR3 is TGTGCCAGCAGCTTGGGAGCCAATTCACCCCTCCACTTT.

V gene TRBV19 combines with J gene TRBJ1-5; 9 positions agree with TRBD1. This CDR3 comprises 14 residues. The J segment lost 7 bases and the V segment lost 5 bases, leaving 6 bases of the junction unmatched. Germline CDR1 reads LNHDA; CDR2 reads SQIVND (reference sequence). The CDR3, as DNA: TGTGCCAGTAGTGGGGACAGGGATGGCCAGCCCCAGCATTTT. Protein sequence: CASSGDRDGQPQHF.

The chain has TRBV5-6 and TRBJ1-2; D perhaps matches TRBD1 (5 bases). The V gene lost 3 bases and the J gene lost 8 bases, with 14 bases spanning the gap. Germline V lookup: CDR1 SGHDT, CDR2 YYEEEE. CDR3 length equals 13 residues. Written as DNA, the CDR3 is TGTGCCAGCAGCTCCAGGGTGCTGCGCGGCTACACCTTC. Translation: CASSSRVLRGYTF.

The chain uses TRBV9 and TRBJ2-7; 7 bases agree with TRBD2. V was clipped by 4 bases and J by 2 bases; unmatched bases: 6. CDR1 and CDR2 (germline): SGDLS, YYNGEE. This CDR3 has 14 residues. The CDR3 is CASSQGLNPYEQYF. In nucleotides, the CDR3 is TGTGCCAGCAGCCAGGGACTAAATCCCTACGAGCAGTACTTC.

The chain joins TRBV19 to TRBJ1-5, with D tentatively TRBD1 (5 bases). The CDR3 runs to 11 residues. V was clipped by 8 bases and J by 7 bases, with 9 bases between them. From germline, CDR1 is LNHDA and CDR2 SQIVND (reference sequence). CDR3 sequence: CASGQEQPQHF. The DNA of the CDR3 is TGTGCCAGTGGACAAGAGCAGCCCCAGCATTTT.

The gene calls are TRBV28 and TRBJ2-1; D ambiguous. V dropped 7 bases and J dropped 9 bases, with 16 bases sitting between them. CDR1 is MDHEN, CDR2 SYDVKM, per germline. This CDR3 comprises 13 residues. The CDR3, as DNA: TGTGCCAGCACCCCTGTCTTCTCCCGTGAGCAGTTCTTC. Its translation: CASTPVFSREQFF.

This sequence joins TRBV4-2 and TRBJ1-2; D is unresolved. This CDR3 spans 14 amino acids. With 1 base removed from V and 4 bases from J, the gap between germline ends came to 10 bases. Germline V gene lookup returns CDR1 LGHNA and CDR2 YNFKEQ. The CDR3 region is CASSQVPGLYGYTF. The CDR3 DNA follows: TGTGCCAGCAGCCAAGTACCAGGACTCTATGGCTACACCTTC.

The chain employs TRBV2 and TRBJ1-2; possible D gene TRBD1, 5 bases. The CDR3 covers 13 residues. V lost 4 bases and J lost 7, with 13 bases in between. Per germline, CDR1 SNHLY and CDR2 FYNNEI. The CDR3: CASSGEFGGGYTF. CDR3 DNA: TGTGCCAGCAGTGGGGAGTTCGGGGGTGGCTACACCTTC.

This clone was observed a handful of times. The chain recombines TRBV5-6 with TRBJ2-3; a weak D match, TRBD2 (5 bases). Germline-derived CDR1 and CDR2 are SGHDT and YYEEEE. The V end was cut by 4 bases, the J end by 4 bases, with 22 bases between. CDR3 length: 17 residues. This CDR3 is CASSSPSWLADPDTQYF. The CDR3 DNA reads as TGTGCCAGCAGCAGTCCCTCGTGGCTAGCTGATCCAGATACGCAGTATTTT.

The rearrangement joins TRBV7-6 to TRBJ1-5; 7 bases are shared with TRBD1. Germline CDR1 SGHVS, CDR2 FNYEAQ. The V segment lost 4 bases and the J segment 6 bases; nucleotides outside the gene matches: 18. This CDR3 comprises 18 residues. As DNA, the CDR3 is TGTGCCAGCAGCTCCCTTTCCCCTTCCGCAGGGGGAGGTCAGCCCCAGCATTTT. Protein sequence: CASSSLSPSAGGGQPQHF. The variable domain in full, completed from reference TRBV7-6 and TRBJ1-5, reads GAGVSQSPRYKVTKRGQDVALRCDPISGHVSLYWYRQALGQGPEFLTYFNYEAQQDKSGLPNDRFSAERPEGSISTLTIQRTEQRDSAMYRCASSSLSPSAGGGQPQHFGDGTRLSIL.

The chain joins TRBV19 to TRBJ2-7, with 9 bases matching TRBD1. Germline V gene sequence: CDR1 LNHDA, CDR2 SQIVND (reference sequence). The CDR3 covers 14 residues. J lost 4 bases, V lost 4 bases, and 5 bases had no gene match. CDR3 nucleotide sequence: TGTGCCAGTAGTACCGGGACAGGGATTTACGAGCAGTACTTC. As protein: CASSTGTGIYEQYF.

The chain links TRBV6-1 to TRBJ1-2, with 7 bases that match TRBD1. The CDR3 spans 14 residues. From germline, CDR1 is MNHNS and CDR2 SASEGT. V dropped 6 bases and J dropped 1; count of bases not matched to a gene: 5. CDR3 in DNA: TGTGCCAGCAGAACAGGGGTGGTTAACTATGGCTACACCTTC. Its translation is CASRTGVVNYGYTF.

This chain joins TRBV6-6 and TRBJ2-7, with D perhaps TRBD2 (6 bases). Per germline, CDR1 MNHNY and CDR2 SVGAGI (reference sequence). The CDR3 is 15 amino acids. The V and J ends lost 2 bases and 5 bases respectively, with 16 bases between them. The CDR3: CASSYSWGLENEQYF. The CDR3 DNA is TGTGCCAGCAGTTACAGTTGGGGACTGGAGAACGAGCAGTACTTC.

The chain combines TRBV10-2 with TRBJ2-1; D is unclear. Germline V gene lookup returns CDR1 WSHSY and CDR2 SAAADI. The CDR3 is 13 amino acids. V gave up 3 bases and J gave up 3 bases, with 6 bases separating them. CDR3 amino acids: CASSDQVYNEQFF. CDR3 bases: TGCGCCAGCAGTGACCAGGTCTACAATGAGCAGTTCTTC.